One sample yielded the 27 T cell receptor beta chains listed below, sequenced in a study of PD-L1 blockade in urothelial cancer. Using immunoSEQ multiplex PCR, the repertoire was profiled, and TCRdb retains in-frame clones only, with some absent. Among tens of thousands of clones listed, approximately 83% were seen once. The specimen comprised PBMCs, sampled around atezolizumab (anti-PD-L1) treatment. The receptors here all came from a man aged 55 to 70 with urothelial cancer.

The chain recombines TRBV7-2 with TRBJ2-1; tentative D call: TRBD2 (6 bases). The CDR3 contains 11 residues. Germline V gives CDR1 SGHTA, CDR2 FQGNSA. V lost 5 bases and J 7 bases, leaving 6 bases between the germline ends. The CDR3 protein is CASSRGNEQFF. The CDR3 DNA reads TGTGCCAGCAGCCGGGGGAATGAGCAGTTCTTC.

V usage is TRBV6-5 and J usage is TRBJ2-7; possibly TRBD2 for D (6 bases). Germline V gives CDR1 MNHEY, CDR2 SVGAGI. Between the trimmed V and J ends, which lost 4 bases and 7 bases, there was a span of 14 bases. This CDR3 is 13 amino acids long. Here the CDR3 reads CASSSPWREEQYF. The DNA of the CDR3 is TGTGCCAGCAGTTCCCCGTGGAGGGAGGAGCAGTACTTC.

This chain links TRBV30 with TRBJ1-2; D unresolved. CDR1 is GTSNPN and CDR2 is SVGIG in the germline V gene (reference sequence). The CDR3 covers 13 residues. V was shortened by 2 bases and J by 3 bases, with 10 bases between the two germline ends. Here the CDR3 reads CAWSRESYYGYTF. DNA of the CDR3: TGTGCCTGGAGTCGTGAGTCTTACTATGGCTACACCTTC.

CDR3 residues: CASGRSGSTDTQYF. DNA of the CDR3: TGCGCCAGCGGGAGAAGCGGCTCCACAGATACGCAGTATTTT. This sequence joins TRBV10-2 and TRBJ2-3, with a weak D call TRBD2 (5 bases). Germline V gene lookup returns CDR1 WSHSY and CDR2 SAAADI. Deletions cut 8 bases from V and 2 bases from J, with 14 bases between. The CDR3 is 14 residues long.

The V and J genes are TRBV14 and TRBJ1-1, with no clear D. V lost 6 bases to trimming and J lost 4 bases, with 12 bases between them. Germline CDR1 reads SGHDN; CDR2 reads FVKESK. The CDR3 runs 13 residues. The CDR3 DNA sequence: TGTGCCAGCAGTCTAGCCCCCGGCACTGAAGCTTTCTTT. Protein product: CASSLAPGTEAFF.

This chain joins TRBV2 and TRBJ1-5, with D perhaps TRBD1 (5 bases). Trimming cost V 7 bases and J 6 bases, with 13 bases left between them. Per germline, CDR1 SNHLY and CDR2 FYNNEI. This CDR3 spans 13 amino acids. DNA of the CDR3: TGTGCCAGCAATCAGGGAGGGTTTCAGCCCCAGCATTTT. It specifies CASNQGGFQPQHF.

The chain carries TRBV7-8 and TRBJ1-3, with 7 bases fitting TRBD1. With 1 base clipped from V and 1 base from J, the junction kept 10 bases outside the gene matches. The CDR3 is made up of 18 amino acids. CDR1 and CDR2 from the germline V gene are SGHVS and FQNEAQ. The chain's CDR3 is CASSLDLQGPFSGNTIYF. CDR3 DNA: TGTGCCAGCAGCTTAGACCTACAGGGGCCCTTTTCTGGAAACACCATATATTTT.

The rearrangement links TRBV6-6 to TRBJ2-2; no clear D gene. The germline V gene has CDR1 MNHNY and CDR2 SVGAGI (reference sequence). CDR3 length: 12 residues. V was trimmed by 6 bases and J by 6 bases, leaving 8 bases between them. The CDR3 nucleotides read TGTGCCAGCAGATTATTCTCCGGGGAGCTGTTTTTT. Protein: CASRLFSGELFF.

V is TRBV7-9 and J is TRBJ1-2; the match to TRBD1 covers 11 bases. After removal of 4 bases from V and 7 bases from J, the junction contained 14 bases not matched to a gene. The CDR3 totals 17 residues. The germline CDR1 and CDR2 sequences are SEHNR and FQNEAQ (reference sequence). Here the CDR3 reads CASSSPPGQGVLGGYTF. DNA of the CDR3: TGTGCCAGCAGCTCCCCCCCGGGACAGGGGGTATTGGGTGGCTACACCTTC.

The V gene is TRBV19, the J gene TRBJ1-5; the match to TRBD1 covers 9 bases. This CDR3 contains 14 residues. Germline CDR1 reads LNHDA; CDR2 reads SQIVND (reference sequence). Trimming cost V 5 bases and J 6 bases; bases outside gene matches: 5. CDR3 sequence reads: CASSRQGDGQPQHF. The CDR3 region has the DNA TGTGCCAGTAGTCGACAGGGGGACGGTCAGCCCCAGCATTTT.

CDR3 in amino acids: CAWRGNRDRHYEQYF. In DNA form, the CDR3 reads TGTGCCTGGAGAGGTAACCGGGACAGACACTACGAGCAGTACTTC. This chain links TRBV30 with TRBJ2-7; 7 bases are a match to TRBD1. Germline-derived CDR1 and CDR2 are GTSNPN and SVGIG (reference sequence). This CDR3 contains 15 residues. V gave up 3 bases and J gave up 3 bases; unmatched junction bases: 11.

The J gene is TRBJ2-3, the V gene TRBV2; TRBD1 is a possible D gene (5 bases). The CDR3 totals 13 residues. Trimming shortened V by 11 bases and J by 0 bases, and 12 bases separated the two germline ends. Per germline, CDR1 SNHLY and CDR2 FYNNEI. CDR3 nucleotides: TGTGCCGGAAGGACATTTAGCACAGATACGCAGTATTTT. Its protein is CAGRTFSTDTQYF.

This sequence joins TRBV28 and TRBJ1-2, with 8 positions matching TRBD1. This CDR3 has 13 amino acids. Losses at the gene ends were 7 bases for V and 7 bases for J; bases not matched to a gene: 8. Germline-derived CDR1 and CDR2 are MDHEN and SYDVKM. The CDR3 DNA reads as TGTGCCAGCACTAGAGACAGGGGCTCTGGCTACACCTTC. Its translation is CASTRDRGSGYTF.

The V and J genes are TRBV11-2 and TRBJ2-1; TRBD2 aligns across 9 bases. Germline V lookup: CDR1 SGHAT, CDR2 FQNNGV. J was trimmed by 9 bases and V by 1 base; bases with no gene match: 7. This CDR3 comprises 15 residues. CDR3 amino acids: CASSLGVAGVFEQFF. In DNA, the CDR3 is TGTGCCAGCAGCTTAGGGGTAGCGGGAGTGTTTGAGCAGTTCTTC.

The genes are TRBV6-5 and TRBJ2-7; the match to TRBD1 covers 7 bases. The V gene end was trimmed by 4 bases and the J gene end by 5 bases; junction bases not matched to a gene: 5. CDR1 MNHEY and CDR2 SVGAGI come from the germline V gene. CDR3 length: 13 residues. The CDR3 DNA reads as TGTGCCAGCAGTTTAGACAGGGTCCACGAGCAGTACTTC. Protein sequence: CASSLDRVHEQYF.

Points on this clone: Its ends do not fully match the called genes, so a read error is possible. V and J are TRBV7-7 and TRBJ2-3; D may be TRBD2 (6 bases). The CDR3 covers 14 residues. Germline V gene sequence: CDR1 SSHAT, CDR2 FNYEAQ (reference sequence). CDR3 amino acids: CASSTGEGTDTQYF. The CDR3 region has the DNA TGTGCTAGCAGTACCGGGGAGGGCACAGATACGCAGTATTTT.

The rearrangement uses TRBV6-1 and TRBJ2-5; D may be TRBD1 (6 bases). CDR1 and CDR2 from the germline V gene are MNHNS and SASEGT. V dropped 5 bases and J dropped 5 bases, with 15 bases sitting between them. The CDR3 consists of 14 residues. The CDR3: CASSTLDRFETQYF. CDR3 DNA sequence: TGTGCCAGCAGTACTCTGGACAGATTTGAGACCCAGTACTTC.

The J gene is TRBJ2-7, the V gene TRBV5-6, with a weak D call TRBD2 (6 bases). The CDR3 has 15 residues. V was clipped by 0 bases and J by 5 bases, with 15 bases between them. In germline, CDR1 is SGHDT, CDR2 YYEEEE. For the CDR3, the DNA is TGTGCCAGCAGCTTGGTTTCGCGGGGTTGGAACGAGCAGTACTTC. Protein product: CASSLVSRGWNEQYF. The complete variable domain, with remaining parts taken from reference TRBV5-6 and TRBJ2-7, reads DAGVTQSPTHLIKTRGQQVTLRCSPKSGHDTVSWYQQALGQGPQFIFQYYEEEERQRGNFPDRFSGHQFPNYSSELNVNALLLGDSALYLCASSLVSRGWNEQYFGPGTRLTVT.

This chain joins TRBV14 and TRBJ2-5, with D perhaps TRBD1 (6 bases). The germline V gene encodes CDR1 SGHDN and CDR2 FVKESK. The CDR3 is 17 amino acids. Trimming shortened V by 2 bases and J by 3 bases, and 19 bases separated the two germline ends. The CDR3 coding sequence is TGTGCCAGCAGCCAAACGACAGGAGGCAAGTTCAAAGAGACCCAGTACTTC. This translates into CASSQTTGGKFKETQYF.

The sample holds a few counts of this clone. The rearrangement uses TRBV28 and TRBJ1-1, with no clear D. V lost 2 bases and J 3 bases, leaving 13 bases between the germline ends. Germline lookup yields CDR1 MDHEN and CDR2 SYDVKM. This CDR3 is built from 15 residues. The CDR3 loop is CASSLDSPGHTEAFF. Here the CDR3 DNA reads TGTGCCAGCAGTTTAGATTCCCCGGGTCACACTGAAGCTTTCTTT.

The CDR3 loop is CASSLTYLFGTDSYEQYF. The CDR3 DNA is TGTGCCAGCAGCTTAACGTACCTCTTTGGGACAGATTCCTACGAGCAGTACTTC. This chain links TRBV7-8 with TRBJ2-7; 7 bases map to TRBD1. V shed 2 bases, J shed 1 base, and the junction held 14 bases outside the gene matches. This CDR3 comprises 18 residues. CDR1 and CDR2 (germline): SGHVS, FQNEAQ.

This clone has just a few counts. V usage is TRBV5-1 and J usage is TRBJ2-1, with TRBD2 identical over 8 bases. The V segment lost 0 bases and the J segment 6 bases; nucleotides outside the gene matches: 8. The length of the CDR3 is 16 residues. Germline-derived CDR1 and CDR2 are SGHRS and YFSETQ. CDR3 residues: CASSLAPGSGTNEQFF. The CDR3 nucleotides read TGCGCCAGCAGCTTGGCCCCGGGTAGCGGGACCAATGAGCAGTTCTTC.

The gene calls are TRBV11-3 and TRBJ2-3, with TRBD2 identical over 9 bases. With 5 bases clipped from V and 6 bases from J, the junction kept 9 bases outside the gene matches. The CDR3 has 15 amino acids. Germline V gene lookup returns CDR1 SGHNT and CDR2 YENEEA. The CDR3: CASSRGGTSSDTQYF. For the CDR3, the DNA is TGTGCCAGCAGCCGGGGGGGGACTAGCTCCGATACGCAGTATTTT.

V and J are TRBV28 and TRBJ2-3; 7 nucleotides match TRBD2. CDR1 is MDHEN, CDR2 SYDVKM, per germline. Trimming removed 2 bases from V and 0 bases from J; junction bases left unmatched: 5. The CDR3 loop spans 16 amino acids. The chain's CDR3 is CASSLRSGMSTDTQYF. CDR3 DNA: TGTGCCAGCAGTTTAAGAAGCGGGATGAGCACAGATACGCAGTATTTT.

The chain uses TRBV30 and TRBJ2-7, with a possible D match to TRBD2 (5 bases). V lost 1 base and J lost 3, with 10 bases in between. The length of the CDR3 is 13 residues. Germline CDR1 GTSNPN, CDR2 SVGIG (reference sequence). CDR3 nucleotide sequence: TGTGCCTGGAGTGGGGGAGCGTACTACGAGCAGTACTTC. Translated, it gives CAWSGGAYYEQYF.

The CDR3 loop reads CASSDGGTVTSYEQYF. Here the CDR3 DNA reads TGTGCCAGCAGCGACGGTGGGACAGTAACCTCCTACGAGCAGTACTTC. V is TRBV2 and J is TRBJ2-7; TRBD1 aligns across 7 bases. Germline V lookup: CDR1 SNHLY, CDR2 FYNNEI. Trimming at V came to 6 bases and at J to 0 bases, leaving 11 bases not matched to a gene. CDR3 length equals 16 residues.

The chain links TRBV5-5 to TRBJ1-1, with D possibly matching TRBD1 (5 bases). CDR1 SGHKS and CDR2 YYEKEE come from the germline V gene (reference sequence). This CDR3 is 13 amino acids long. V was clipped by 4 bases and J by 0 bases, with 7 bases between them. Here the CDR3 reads CASSRQLNTEAFF. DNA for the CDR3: TGTGCCAGCAGCCGACAGTTGAACACTGAAGCTTTCTTT.